The rows below give T cell receptor beta chains drawn from one sample of a study of T cells in tumors after PD-1 blockade. The assay was immunoSEQ multiplex PCR, and TCRdb's table has in-frame clones only and misses some. This sample has some 4,800 clones, with around 60% found just once. This sample comprised tumor tissue, obtained after anti-PD-1 treatment. The receptor source for this set is a human donor with basal cell carcinoma. The CDR3 runs from the conserved cysteine through the conserved F or W. Fields, in order: V gene, clone size, D gene, J gene, CDR3 protein, CDR3 DNA. D genes are given only for firm matches. Not every row has a clone size; where given, it reads once, few, many or a size class.

v_gene: TRBV5-1
abundance: NA
d_gene: NA
j_gene: TRBJ2-7
CDR3aa: CASSPGLTNPSYEQYF
CDR3nt: TGCGCCAGCAGCCCCGGGTTAACCAATCCAAGTTACGAGCAGTACTTC

v_gene: TRBV9
abundance: NA
d_gene: TRBD2
j_gene: TRBJ2-7
CDR3aa: CASSVKFHDRTSGRYEQYF
CDR3nt: TGTGCCAGCAGCGTAAAGTTCCATGATCGGACTAGCGGGAGGTACGAGCAGTACTTC

v_gene: TRBV27
abundance: NA
d_gene: NA
j_gene: TRBJ2-7
CDR3aa: CASSLTEFYEQYF
CDR3nt: TGTGCCAGCAGTCTGACAGAATTCTACGAGCAGTACTTC

v_gene: TRBV7-9
abundance: NA
d_gene: TRBD2
j_gene: TRBJ2-7
CDR3aa: CASTSGETYEQYF
CDR3nt: TGTGCCAGCACCAGCGGGGAGACCTACGAGCAGTACTTC

v_gene: TRBV28
abundance: NA
d_gene: TRBD1
j_gene: TRBJ2-7
CDR3aa: CASSLGPDRVLYEQYF
CDR3nt: TGTGCCAGCAGTTTAGGGCCGGACAGGGTCTTGTACGAGCAGTACTTC

v_gene: TRBV6-4
abundance: NA
d_gene: NA
j_gene: TRBJ1-2
CDR3aa: CASSPVGDANYGYTF
CDR3nt: TGTGCCAGCAGTCCTGTGGGGGACGCTAACTATGGCTACACCTTC

v_gene: TRBV5-1
abundance: NA
d_gene: TRBD1
j_gene: TRBJ2-1
CDR3aa: CASSLGTGGSLSSYNEQFF
CDR3nt: TGCGCCAGCAGCTTGGGGACAGGGGGAAGTCTGAGCTCCTACAATGAGCAGTTCTTC

v_gene: TRBV20-1
abundance: NA
d_gene: NA
j_gene: TRBJ1-1
CDR3aa: CSASSPRGMNTEAFF
CDR3nt: TGCAGTGCTAGTTCGCCCAGGGGTATGAACACTGAAGCTTTCTTT

v_gene: TRBV5-4
abundance: NA
d_gene: NA
j_gene: TRBJ1-1
CDR3aa: CASSLLLNTEAFF
CDR3nt: TGTGCCAGCAGCTTGCTCTTGAACACTGAAGCTTTCTTT

v_gene: TRBV7-2
abundance: medium-sized
d_gene: NA
j_gene: TRBJ2-7
CDR3aa: CASRSLFAYEQYF
CDR3nt: TGTGCCAGCAGGTCCTTATTTGCCTACGAGCAGTACTTC

v_gene: TRBV7-9
abundance: NA
d_gene: TRBD1
j_gene: TRBJ1-6
CDR3aa: CASRVPGQNSPLHF
CDR3nt: TGTGCCAGCAGGGTACCGGGACAGAATTCACCCCTCCACTTT

v_gene: TRBV6-5
abundance: NA
d_gene: NA
j_gene: TRBJ2-5
CDR3aa: CASIYSAGKLQETQYF
CDR3nt: TGTGCCAGCATTTATTCTGCGGGGAAACTCCAAGAGACCCAGTACTTC

v_gene: TRBV18
abundance: NA
d_gene: NA
j_gene: TRBJ2-5
CDR3aa: CASSPRKETQYF
CDR3nt: TGTGCCAGCTCACCAAGAAAAGAGACCCAGTACTTC

v_gene: TRBV4-3
abundance: NA
d_gene: NA
j_gene: TRBJ1-2
CDR3aa: CASSQVRDTVGGYTF
CDR3nt: TGCGCCAGCAGCCAAGTCAGGGACACCGTGGGTGGCTACACCTTC

v_gene: TRBV28
abundance: once
d_gene: NA
j_gene: TRBJ2-3
CDR3aa: CASSLGGTDTQYF
CDR3nt: TGTGCCAGCAGTTTAGGTGGCACAGATACGCAGTATTTT

v_gene: TRBV2
abundance: medium-sized
d_gene: NA
j_gene: TRBJ1-2
CDR3aa: CASSASGYGYTF
CDR3nt: TGTGCCAGCAGTGCTTCAGGATATGGCTACACCTTC

v_gene: TRBV5-1
abundance: few
d_gene: TRBD1
j_gene: TRBJ1-1
CDR3aa: CASSTRQGTTEAFF
CDR3nt: TGCGCCAGCAGCACAAGACAGGGGACCACTGAAGCTTTCTTT

v_gene: TRBV13
abundance: few
d_gene: TRBD2
j_gene: TRBJ2-7
CDR3aa: CASRRLASSYEQYF
CDR3nt: TGTGCCAGCAGAAGACTAGCATCTTCCTACGAGCAGTACTTC

v_gene: TRBV18
abundance: NA
d_gene: NA
j_gene: TRBJ1-4
CDR3aa: CASSREVEEKLFF
CDR3nt: TGTGCCAGCTCCCGGGAGGTGGAGGAAAAACTGTTTTTT

v_gene: TRBV19
abundance: once
d_gene: NA
j_gene: TRBJ1-1
CDR3aa: CASSTPGAGASNTEAFF
CDR3nt: TGTGCCAGTAGTACCCCCGGGGCAGGGGCTTCGAACACTGAAGCTTTCTTT

v_gene: TRBV21-1
abundance: NA
d_gene: NA
j_gene: TRBJ1-5
CDR3aa: CASSKAGSRGNQPQHF
CDR3nt: TGTGCCAGCAGCAAAGCCGGCAGCCGCGGGAATCAGCCCCAGCATTTT

v_gene: TRBV7-2
abundance: few
d_gene: TRBD1
j_gene: TRBJ2-7
CDR3aa: CASSDRTGPSYEQYF
CDR3nt: TGTGCCAGCAGCGATCGGACAGGGCCCTCCTACGAGCAGTACTTC

v_gene: TRBV6-6
abundance: NA
d_gene: TRBD1
j_gene: TRBJ1-1
CDR3aa: CASSPPWTGGTEAFF
CDR3nt: TGTGCCAGCAGTCCGCCGTGGACAGGGGGCACTGAAGCTTTCTTT

v_gene: TRBV6-2/TRBV6-3
abundance: NA
d_gene: TRBD2
j_gene: TRBJ2-5
CDR3aa: CASSFPLGLAGRAETQYF
CDR3nt: TGTGCCAGCAGTTTCCCCTTGGGACTAGCGGGACGAGCAGAGACCCAGTACTTC

v_gene: TRBV19
abundance: NA
d_gene: NA
j_gene: TRBJ2-3
CDR3aa: CASSITHLSDTQYF
CDR3nt: TGTGCCAGTAGTATTACACATCTTTCGGATACGCAGTATTTT

v_gene: TRBV29-1
abundance: medium-sized
d_gene: TRBD2
j_gene: TRBJ2-5
CDR3aa: CSVGGLVETQYF
CDR3nt: TGCAGCGTTGGGGGACTAGTAGAGACCCAGTACTTC

v_gene: TRBV5-8
abundance: NA
d_gene: TRBD2
j_gene: TRBJ2-3
CDR3aa: CASSSKRDGDTQYF
CDR3nt: TGTGCCAGCAGCAGCAAGCGGGATGGAGATACGCAGTATTTT

v_gene: TRBV30
abundance: once
d_gene: NA
j_gene: TRBJ2-2
CDR3aa: CAGGWDRGTGELFF
CDR3nt: TGTGCCGGGGGGTGGGATAGGGGCACCGGGGAGCTGTTTTTT

v_gene: TRBV9
abundance: once
d_gene: NA
j_gene: TRBJ2-1
CDR3aa: CASSVASGGRWNEQFF
CDR3nt: TGTGCCAGCAGCGTAGCTTCCGGGGGCCGGTGGAATGAGCAGTTCTTC

v_gene: TRBV9
abundance: NA
d_gene: NA
j_gene: TRBJ1-1
CDR3aa: CASSVVRGNTEAFF
CDR3nt: TGTGCCAGCAGCGTAGTCAGGGGAAACACTGAAGCTTTCTTT

v_gene: TRBV7-2
abundance: NA
d_gene: NA
j_gene: TRBJ2-3
CDR3aa: CASSFGRNLEGTDTQYF
CDR3nt: TGTGCCAGCAGCTTTGGTCGTAATCTGGAGGGCACAGATACGCAGTATTTT

v_gene: TRBV9
abundance: NA
d_gene: NA
j_gene: TRBJ1-4
CDR3aa: CASSVEGGEEKLFF
CDR3nt: TGTGCCAGCAGCGTAGAAGGGGGGGAGGAAAAACTGTTTTTT

v_gene: TRBV18
abundance: NA
d_gene: TRBD1
j_gene: TRBJ1-2
CDR3aa: CASSPSGQGHGYTF
CDR3nt: TGTGCCAGCTCACCGTCAGGACAGGGGCATGGCTACACCTTC

v_gene: TRBV12-5
abundance: medium-sized
d_gene: TRBD2
j_gene: TRBJ2-2
CDR3aa: CASGSGLAGGTDTGELFF
CDR3nt: TGTGCTAGTGGTTCCGGCCTAGCGGGAGGGACCGACACCGGGGAGCTGTTTTTT

v_gene: TRBV2
abundance: NA
d_gene: NA
j_gene: TRBJ2-3
CDR3aa: CASSAAVVDTQYF
CDR3nt: TGTGCCAGCAGTGCAGCGGTCGTGGATACGCAGTATTTT

v_gene: TRBV27
abundance: NA
d_gene: NA
j_gene: TRBJ1-5
CDR3aa: CASRRLGSANQPQHF
CDR3nt: TGTGCCAGCCGTCGACTGGGCTCGGCCAATCAGCCCCAGCATTTT

v_gene: TRBV20-1
abundance: NA
d_gene: TRBD1
j_gene: TRBJ1-2
CDR3aa: CSASQRQGFYGYTF
CDR3nt: TGCAGTGCTAGTCAGAGACAGGGCTTCTATGGCTACACCTTC

v_gene: TRBV7-9
abundance: few
d_gene: NA
j_gene: TRBJ1-3
CDR3aa: CASSPTTGSGNTIYF
CDR3nt: TGTGCCAGCAGCCCCACTACGGGCTCTGGAAACACCATATATTTT

v_gene: TRBV27
abundance: NA
d_gene: TRBD1
j_gene: TRBJ2-2
CDR3aa: CASSLWTGNTGELFF
CDR3nt: TGTGCCAGCAGTTTGTGGACAGGGAACACCGGGGAGCTGTTTTTT

v_gene: TRBV5-1
abundance: NA
d_gene: NA
j_gene: TRBJ1-1
CDR3aa: CASSWGVENTEAFF
CDR3nt: TGCGCCAGCAGCTGGGGGGTCGAGAACACTGAAGCTTTCTTT